What follows is one T cell receptor beta chain and its context. The target antigen is unknown. Repertoires were generated with immunoSEQ multiplex PCR, while TCRdb's copy carries only in-frame clones and drops some. The repertoire holds approximately 640,000 clones, with roughly 91% as singletons. Within Nashville, Tennessee resided all donors, each a Caucasian adult. The CDR3 has 14 residues. Trimming took 3 bases from V and 3 from J, leaving 11 bases between them. CDR1 and CDR2 from the germline V gene are SNHLY and FYNNEI. This sample was included in a study of shared clonotypes between healthy human individuals. The wider study: Each donor had three CD4 naive, three CD4 memory, two CD8 naive and one CD8 memory plate.

Study findings and constraints: Enrolling few donors narrowed the genetic and exposure-history diversity that was represented.

This sequence originates from a young man in good health. Some clones in this sample may be carry-over from other donors' samples. Sequencing used memory CD8+ T cells from PBMCs. The subset was: CD45RO+ cells pooled with CCR7-negative TemRA cells. V is TRBV2 and J is TRBJ1-1; perhaps TRBD1 as D (6 bases). CDR3 DNA sequence: TGTGCCAGCAGTGATTTGGGGGCTTACACTGAAGCTTTCTTT. Encoded protein: CASSDLGAYTEAFF.